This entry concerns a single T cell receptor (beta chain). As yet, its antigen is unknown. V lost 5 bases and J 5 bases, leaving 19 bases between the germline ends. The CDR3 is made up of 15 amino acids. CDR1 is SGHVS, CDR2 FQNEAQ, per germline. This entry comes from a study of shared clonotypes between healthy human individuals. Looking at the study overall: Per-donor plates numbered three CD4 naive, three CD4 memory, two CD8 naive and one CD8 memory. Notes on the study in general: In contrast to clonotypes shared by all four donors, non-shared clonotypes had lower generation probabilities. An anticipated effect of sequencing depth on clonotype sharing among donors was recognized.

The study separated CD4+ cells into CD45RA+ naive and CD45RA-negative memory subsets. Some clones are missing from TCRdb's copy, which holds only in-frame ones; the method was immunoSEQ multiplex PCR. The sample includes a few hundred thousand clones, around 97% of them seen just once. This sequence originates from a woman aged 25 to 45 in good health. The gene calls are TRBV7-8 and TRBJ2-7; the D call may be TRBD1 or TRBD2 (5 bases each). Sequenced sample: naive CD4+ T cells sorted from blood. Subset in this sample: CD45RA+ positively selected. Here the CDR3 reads CASSLKQRGDHEQYF. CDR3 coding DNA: TGTGCCAGCAGCCTGAAACAGAGGGGTGATCACGAGCAGTACTTC.